What follows are 29 T cell receptor beta chains derived from one specimen sequenced in a study of shared clonotypes between healthy human individuals. TCRdb's copy holds only in-frame clones and misses some; the assay was immunoSEQ multiplex PCR. The data contain hundreds of thousands of clones, about 74% of them seen just once; the ten biggest clones take up approximately 1.6%. The sample consisted of memory CD4+ T cells sorted from blood. As to subset: CD45RA-negative fraction. These receptors were taken from a woman in her twenties or thirties in good health.

The chain carries TRBV10-1 and TRBJ2-3, with 7 bases identical to TRBD2. The CDR3 has 14 residues. CDR1 is WNHNN and CDR2 is SYGVQD in the germline V gene (reference sequence). The ends lost 3 bases at V and 6 bases at J; junction bases unmatched: 6. The CDR3 nucleotides are TGCGCCAGCAGTGAAGGCGGGAGAGGGGATACGCAGTATTTT. Protein: CASSEGGRGDTQYF.

The chain links TRBV27 to TRBJ2-5; TRBD1 agrees at 8 bases. Germline V gene data show CDR1 as MNHEY and CDR2 as SMNVEV (reference sequence). After removal of 4 bases from V and 5 bases from J, the junction contained 9 bases not matched to a gene. CDR3 size: 15 residues. CDR3 bases: TGTGCCAGCAGTTCCACGGACAGGGCGGGGGAGACCCAGTACTTC. Amino acid sequence: CASSSTDRAGETQYF.

For the CDR3, the DNA is TGTGCCATCAGTGACGGGACTAGCGGGAAGGTAGATACGCAGTATTTT. This sequence encodes CAISDGTSGKVDTQYF. The chain recombines TRBV10-3 with TRBJ2-3; 13 positions match TRBD2. V shed 3 bases, J shed 5 bases, and the junction held 5 bases outside the gene matches. The CDR3 loop spans 16 amino acids. Germline assignment: CDR1 ENHRY and CDR2 SYGVKD.

This sequence joins TRBV6-6 and TRBJ2-5; TRBD2 aligns across 13 bases. V was pared by 5 bases and J by 3 bases, with 3 bases of the junction left unmatched. The CDR3 runs to 15 residues. The germline V gene has CDR1 MNHNY and CDR2 SVGAGI (reference sequence). Here the CDR3 DNA reads TGTGCCAGCAGTGCCGGGACTAGCGGGAAAGAGACCCAGTACTTC. Residues: CASSAGTSGKETQYF.

The chain couples TRBV4-1 to TRBJ2-7; TRBD2 aligns across 13 bases. V was clipped by 1 base and J by 5 bases; unmatched bases: 8. CDR3 length: 17 residues. Germline V gives CDR1 MGHRA, CDR2 YSYEKL. CDR3 amino acids: CASSQGALAGGWNEQYF. The CDR3 DNA is TGCGCCAGCAGCCAAGGGGCACTAGCGGGAGGGTGGAACGAGCAGTACTTC.

The V gene is TRBV29-1, the J gene TRBJ2-1, with D perhaps matching TRBD2 (7 bases). Germline CDR1 reads SQVTM; CDR2 reads ANQGSEA. Deletions cut 5 bases from V and 6 bases from J, with 20 bases between. This CDR3 spans 15 amino acids. The CDR3 is CSVLGSRGGSNEQFF. CDR3 DNA: TGCAGCGTTCTGGGATCAAGGGGGGGATCCAATGAGCAGTTCTTC.

The chain links TRBV6-1 to TRBJ1-4; a possible D gene is TRBD1 (5 bases). The V gene's germline CDR1 is MNHNS and CDR2 SASEGT. Trimming pared 6 bases from V and 7 bases from J, leaving 6 bases between. This CDR3 is 11 amino acids long. The CDR3 protein is CASRTGEKLFF. As DNA, the CDR3 is TGTGCCAGCAGAACAGGTGAAAAACTGTTTTTT.

This clone was picked up many times. The rearrangement joins TRBV18 to TRBJ1-4; 11 bases agree with TRBD1. CDR1 is KGHSH and CDR2 is LQKENI in the germline V gene. Unmatched junction bases numbered 1, after V lost 3 bases and J lost 1 base. The CDR3 totals 16 residues. The DNA of the CDR3 is TGTGCCAGCTCACCGGGACAGGGGGGAACTAATGAAAAACTGTTTTTT. As protein: CASSPGQGGTNEKLFF.

The sample holds one count of this clone. The chain couples TRBV5-1 to TRBJ1-3, with D uncertain. Trimming cost V 0 bases and J 4 bases, with 2 bases left between them. CDR3 length: 12 residues. Germline V CDR1 and CDR2: SGHRS, YFSETQ. The CDR3: CASSLEGNTIYF. Written as DNA, the CDR3 is TGCGCCAGCAGCTTGGAGGGAAACACCATATATTTT.

J is TRBJ2-1 and V is TRBV6-4, with D possibly matching TRBD1 (5 bases). Germline lookup yields CDR1 MRHNA and CDR2 SNTAGT. The ends were cut back, 2 bases at V and 11 bases at J, with 10 bases in the middle. The CDR3 is made up of 12 amino acids. CDR3: CASSDDRNKQFF. Here the CDR3 DNA reads TGTGCCAGCAGTGACGACAGAAATAAGCAGTTCTTC.

This rearrangement joins TRBV7-9 to TRBJ2-5; the match to TRBD2 covers 7 bases. Germline CDR1 is SEHNR and CDR2 is FQNEAQ (reference sequence). This CDR3 has 16 residues. J lost 1 base, V lost 5 bases, and 10 bases had no gene match. CDR3 residues: CASSRGSSGIQETQYF. The CDR3 coding sequence is TGTGCCAGCAGCCGGGGGTCTAGCGGAATCCAAGAGACCCAGTACTTC. The full variable domain, its missing parts supplied by reference TRBV7-9 and TRBJ2-5, is DTGVSQNPRHKITKRGQNVTFRCDPISEHNRLYWYRQTLGQGPEFLTYFQNEAQLEKSRLLSDRFSAERPKGSFSTLEIQRTEQGDSAMYLCASSRGSSGIQETQYFGPGTRLLVL.

This clone was observed many times. Within the sample, other DNA sequences also encode this same CDR3. The chain joins TRBV5-1 to TRBJ2-1, with 7 bases aligning to TRBD2. The germline V gene encodes CDR1 SGHRS and CDR2 YFSETQ. The CDR3 spans 15 residues. V shed 0 bases and J 4 bases; nucleotides not matched to a gene: 4. CDR3 bases: TGCGCCAGCAGCTTGGCGTCTAGCGGATACAATGAGCAGTTCTTC. Encoded protein: CASSLASSGYNEQFF. Together with reference TRBV5-1 and TRBJ2-1, the CDR3 gives the full variable domain: KAGVTQTPRYLIKTRGQQVTLSCSPISGHRSVSWYQQTPGQGLQFLFEYFSETQRNKGNFPGRFSGRQFSNSRSEMNVSTLELGDSALYLCASSLASSGYNEQFFGPGTRLTVL.

The V gene is TRBV14, the J gene TRBJ1-2; 7 bases line up with TRBD1. The junction had 5 bases not matched to a gene; V was cut back by 1 base and J by 0 bases. This CDR3 region has 16 residues. The germline V gene encodes CDR1 SGHDN and CDR2 FVKESK. The CDR3 region is CASSQVADRANYGYTF. For the CDR3, the DNA is TGTGCCAGCAGCCAAGTAGCCGACAGGGCTAACTATGGCTACACCTTC.

This clone was picked up a small number of times. The gene calls are TRBV5-1 and TRBJ2-7, with D tentatively TRBD2 (5 bases). Germline V gene lookup returns CDR1 SGHRS and CDR2 YFSETQ. This CDR3 comprises 14 residues. The ends were cut back, 4 bases at V and 1 base at J, with 12 bases in the middle. CDR3 amino acids: CASSPDWESYEQYF. CDR3 in DNA: TGCGCCAGCAGCCCTGACTGGGAGTCCTACGAGCAGTACTTC.

This clone was detected a few times. The chain has TRBV28 and TRBJ1-2; D remains ambiguous. Germline CDR1 is MDHEN and CDR2 is SYDVKM. V shed 7 bases and J shed 3 bases, with 15 bases lying between them. The CDR3 spans 14 residues. CDR3 in amino acids: CASTTTLGDYGYTF. In nucleotides, the CDR3 is TGTGCCAGCACCACTACTCTCGGCGACTATGGCTACACCTTC.

This clone was observed a handful of times. This rearrangement joins TRBV28 to TRBJ2-7, with TRBD2 matching over 9 bases. CDR1 and CDR2 from the germline V gene are MDHEN and SYDVKM. The CDR3 consists of 16 residues. The ends lost 8 bases at V and 5 bases at J; junction bases unmatched: 16. The CDR3 DNA reads TGTGCCAGCGTCACTTTTAGCGGGAGCCCCATAGACGAGCAGTACTTC. Amino acids: CASVTFSGSPIDEQYF. The full variable domain, with the rest looked up from reference TRBV28 and TRBJ2-7, is DVKVTQSSRYLVKRTGEKVFLECVQDMDHENMFWYRQDPGLGLRLIYFSYDVKMKEKGDIPEGYSVSREKKERFSLILESASTNQTSMYLCASVTFSGSPIDEQYFGPGTRLTVT.

CDR3 residues: CASQRGGEIQETQYF. For the CDR3, the DNA is TGCGCCAGTCAGAGGGGGGGCGAGATCCAAGAGACCCAGTACTTC. The chain combines TRBV5-1 with TRBJ2-5; D may be TRBD2 (7 bases). Germline V gives CDR1 SGHRS, CDR2 YFSETQ. V was pared by 8 bases and J by 1 base, with 18 bases between. The length of the CDR3 is 15 residues.

The chain couples TRBV4-2 to TRBJ2-3; 10 bases are a match to TRBD2. The CDR3 totals 17 residues. CDR1 LGHNA and CDR2 YNFKEQ come from the germline V gene. The V segment lost 2 bases and the J segment 9 bases; nucleotides outside the gene matches: 14. The CDR3 DNA follows: TGTGCCAGCAGCCAAATTTTAGCGGGAGGCCGTGAAGACACGCAGTATTTT. The encoded protein is CASSQILAGGREDTQYF.

To note about this clone: Other nucleotide sequences from this sample produce the same CDR3. The chain couples TRBV5-1 to TRBJ2-5; D is unresolved. Trimming shortened V by 0 bases and J by 0 bases, and 3 bases separated the two germline ends. The V gene's germline CDR1 is SGHRS and CDR2 YFSETQ. The CDR3 totals 13 residues. The CDR3 DNA sequence: TGCGCCAGCAGCTTGGGCAACCAAGAGACCCAGTACTTC. Translation gives CASSLGNQETQYF.

V is TRBV5-5 and J is TRBJ2-7; 7 bases fit TRBD1. This CDR3 spans 14 amino acids. Germline V gene data show CDR1 as SGHKS and CDR2 as YYEKEE (reference sequence). V was clipped by 2 bases and J by 5 bases; unmatched bases: 7. The CDR3 DNA follows: TGTGCCAGCAGCTTTTCGACAGGGAGCCACGAGCAGTACTTC. Residues: CASSFSTGSHEQYF.

This clone was observed a single time. DNA for the CDR3: TGTGCCAGCAGTTCCCCGTCCAGGAACAACAACTATGGCTACACCTTC. It is translated as CASSSPSRNNNYGYTF. The chain couples TRBV28 to TRBJ1-2, with D uncertain. This CDR3 has 16 residues. CDR1 MDHEN and CDR2 SYDVKM come from the germline V gene. Trimming pared 4 bases from V and 2 bases from J, leaving 17 bases between.

Of note for this clone: Within the sample, other DNA sequences also encode this same CDR3. This chain connects TRBV5-1 to TRBJ2-1, with TRBD2 as a possible D gene (5 bases). The V end lost 0 bases, the J end lost 0 bases, and 7 bases lay between the germline ends. Germline lookup yields CDR1 SGHRS and CDR2 YFSETQ. This CDR3 has 15 residues. This chain's CDR3 is CASSLASGSYNEQFF. In nucleotides, the CDR3 is TGCGCCAGCAGCTTGGCCAGCGGCTCCTACAATGAGCAGTTCTTC.

This sequence joins TRBV5-1 and TRBJ2-1; TRBD2 might be the D (6 bases). The germline CDR1 and CDR2 sequences are SGHRS and YFSETQ. Trimming pared 0 bases from V and 6 bases from J, leaving 10 bases between. This CDR3 comprises 14 residues. The CDR3 sequence is CASSLESGVNEQFF. CDR3 coding DNA: TGCGCCAGCAGCTTGGAATCGGGAGTCAATGAGCAGTTCTTC.

This chain joins TRBV18 and TRBJ2-2; D is perhaps TRBD1 (5 bases). From germline, CDR1 is KGHSH and CDR2 LQKENI. V lost 3 bases and J lost 5, with 16 bases in between. CDR3 length: 16 residues. In nucleotides, the CDR3 is TGTGCCAGCTCACCGGGCGCAGGGCTTGGGACCGGGGAGCTGTTTTTT. Its protein product is CASSPGAGLGTGELFF.

The V gene is TRBV6-1, the J gene TRBJ1-4, with a weak D call TRBD1 (5 bases). The germline V gene has CDR1 MNHNS and CDR2 SASEGT. Trimming removed 4 bases from V and 7 bases from J, with 13 bases in between. The CDR3 is made up of 14 amino acids. The CDR3 nucleotides read TGTGCCAGCAGTGGGGGGGTACAAGGTGAAAAACTGTTTTTT. It yields the protein CASSGGVQGEKLFF.

The chain employs TRBV10-3 and TRBJ2-7, with D perhaps matching TRBD1 or TRBD2 (5 bases each). V was cut by 5 bases and J by 2 bases, with 19 bases left in between. The CDR3 length is 16 residues. CDR1 and CDR2 from the germline V gene are ENHRY and SYGVKD. The CDR3 protein is CAISRTRDGLPYEQYF. The CDR3 coding sequence is TGTGCCATCAGTAGAACCCGGGACGGCCTTCCCTACGAGCAGTACTTC.

This chain links TRBV19 with TRBJ1-2, with TRBD1 matching over 7 bases. This CDR3 region has 14 residues. With V trimmed by 1 base and J by 8 bases, 7 bases remained unmatched. Germline V CDR1 and CDR2: LNHDA, SQIVND (reference sequence). CDR3 region: CASSIGDSLWGYTF. CDR3 DNA sequence: TGTGCCAGTAGTATAGGGGACAGCCTTTGGGGCTACACCTTC.

The gene calls are TRBV7-9 and TRBJ2-3; D perhaps matches TRBD1 (6 bases). CDR1 is SEHNR and CDR2 is FQNEAQ in the germline V gene (reference sequence). The CDR3 runs to 15 residues. V lost 6 bases, J lost 2 bases, and 15 bases lay in between. The CDR3 DNA is TGTGCCAGCAGTACGGACAGATCTTTCACAGATACGCAGTATTTT. It specifies CASSTDRSFTDTQYF.

V is TRBV2 and J is TRBJ2-7; unclear D gene. Germline CDR1 reads SNHLY; CDR2 reads FYNNEI. The CDR3 is 13 amino acids. V was pared by 7 bases and J by 4 bases, with 14 bases between. CDR3 in amino acids: CASKVSSEYEQYF. CDR3 nucleotide sequence: TGTGCCAGCAAAGTCTCCTCGGAGTACGAGCAGTACTTC.